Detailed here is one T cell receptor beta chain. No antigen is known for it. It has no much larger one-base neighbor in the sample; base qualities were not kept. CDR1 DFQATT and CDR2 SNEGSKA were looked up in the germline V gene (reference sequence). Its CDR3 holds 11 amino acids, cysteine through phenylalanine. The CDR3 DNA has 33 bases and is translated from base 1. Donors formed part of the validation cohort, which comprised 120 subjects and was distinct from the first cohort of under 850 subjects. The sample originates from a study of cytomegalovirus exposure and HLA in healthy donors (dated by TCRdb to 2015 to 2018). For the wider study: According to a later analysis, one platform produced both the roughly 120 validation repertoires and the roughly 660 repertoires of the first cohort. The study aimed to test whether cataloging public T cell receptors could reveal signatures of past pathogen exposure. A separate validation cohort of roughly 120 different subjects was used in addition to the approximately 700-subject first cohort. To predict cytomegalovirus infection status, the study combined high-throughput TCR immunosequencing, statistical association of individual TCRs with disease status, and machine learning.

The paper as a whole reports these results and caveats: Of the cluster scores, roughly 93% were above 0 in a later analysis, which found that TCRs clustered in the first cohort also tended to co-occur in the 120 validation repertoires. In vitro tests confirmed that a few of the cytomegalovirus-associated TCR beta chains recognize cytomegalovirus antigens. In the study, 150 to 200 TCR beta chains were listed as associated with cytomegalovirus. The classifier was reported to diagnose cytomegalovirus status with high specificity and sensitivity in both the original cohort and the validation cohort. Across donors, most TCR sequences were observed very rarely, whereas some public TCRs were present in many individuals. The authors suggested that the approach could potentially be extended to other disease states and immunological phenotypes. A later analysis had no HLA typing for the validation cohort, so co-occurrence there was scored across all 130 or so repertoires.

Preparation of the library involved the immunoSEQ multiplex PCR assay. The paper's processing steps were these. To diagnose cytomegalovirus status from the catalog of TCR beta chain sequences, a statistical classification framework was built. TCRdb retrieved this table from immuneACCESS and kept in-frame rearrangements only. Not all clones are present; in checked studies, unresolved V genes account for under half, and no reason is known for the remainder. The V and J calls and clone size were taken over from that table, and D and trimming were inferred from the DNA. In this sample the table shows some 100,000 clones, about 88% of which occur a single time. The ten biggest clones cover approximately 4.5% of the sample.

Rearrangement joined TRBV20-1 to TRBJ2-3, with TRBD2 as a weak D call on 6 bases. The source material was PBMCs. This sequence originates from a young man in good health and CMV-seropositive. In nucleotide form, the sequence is TGCAGGGTTCTGGCGGGGAGTACGCAGTATTTT. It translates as CRVLAGSTQYF.